This TCR beta chain was observed in a study of blood T cell repertoires in COVID-19. Losses at the gene ends were 4 bases for V and 7 bases for J; bases not matched to a gene: 11. CDR1 KGHDR and CDR2 SFDVKD come from the germline V gene. The CDR3 covers 15 residues. Profiling relied on immunoSEQ multiplex PCR, and the TCRdb table lists in-frame clones only, not all of them. This table holds about 200,000 clones, roughly 87% found once. Each recovered donor of Cohort 3 presented with two negative PCRs, clearance, or symptom resolution. The sample comprised PBMCs or T cells enriched from blood (not recorded which). This TCR derives from a woman in her 30s who had recovered from COVID-19. The chain combines TRBV24-1 with TRBJ1-1; 7 bases fit TRBD1. The CDR3 DNA is TGTGCCACCAGTGAAACAGGGGCCCTAGGGGGTGAAGCTTTCTTT. Translated: CATSETGALGGEAFF.